This record covers a single T cell receptor beta chain. Its antigen is not known. The data stem from a study of CD8 T cells in Susac syndrome. Study conclusions and caveats: The authors acknowledged that the study's TCR sequencing and HLA analysis involved relatively few individuals.

The V end lost 2 bases, the J end lost 4 bases, and 5 bases lay between the germline ends. The CDR3 length is 13 residues. Germline-derived CDR1 and CDR2 are WNHNN and SYGVQD (reference sequence). RNA amounts of about 0.5 to 1 ug underwent reverse transcription with random hexamers. TCRdb ran MiXCR on the immunoSEQ multiplex PCR reads and lists one entry per CDR3 protein. The table has around 270,000 distinct CDR3 sequences, almost 85% seen once. The TCR comes from a human donor with multiple sclerosis. V gene TRBV10-1 combines with J gene TRBJ2-2; D remains ambiguous. Sequencing input: CD8+ T cells from PBMCs. In nucleotides, the CDR3 is TGCGCCAGCAGTGAGGCCCCCACCGGGGAGCTGTTTTTT. Residues: CASSEAPTGELFF.